The 2 T cell receptor beta chains below were found in one sample sequenced in a study of OX40 agonist ivuxolimab in advanced cancers. Some clones are missing from TCRdb's copy, which holds only in-frame ones; the method was immunoSEQ multiplex PCR. The sample records over 55,000 clones, 80% to 90% being singletons. The sample here was CD4+ or CD8+ T cells sorted from blood, taken in a trial of the OX40 agonist ivuxolimab. The receptors originated from an adult with an advanced solid tumor such as melanoma, head and neck, liver or kidney cancer.

This clone was observed a single time. The chain recombines TRBV5-1 with TRBJ2-7, with D hard to call. Germline V gives CDR1 SGHRS, CDR2 YFSETQ. V gave up 2 bases and J gave up 7 bases, with 7 bases separating them. The CDR3 is 11 residues long. The CDR3 bases are TGCGCCAGCAGCTTTGATACAGAGCAGTACTTC. It translates to CASSFDTEQYF.

The chain has TRBV18 and TRBJ2-5, with a possible D match to TRBD1 (6 bases). Per the germline V gene, CDR1 is KGHSH and CDR2 is LQKENI. V shed 4 bases and J shed 2 bases, with 14 bases lying between them. There are 15 residues in the CDR3. The CDR3 region has the DNA TGTGCCAGCTCACAGGAGCGTGGACAGCAAGAGACCCAGTACTTC. Protein product: CASSQERGQQETQYF.